This T cell receptor beta chain is from a study of shared clonotypes between healthy human individuals. Study-wide background: The study drew on two women and a few men aged 18 to 49 as donors.

Naive CD8 cells were CD45RO-negative, positively selected for CCR7, excluding terminally differentiated effector memory CD45RA+ cells. Each sample came from a Caucasian adult donor living in Nashville, Tennessee. TCRdb keeps only in-frame clones here, not all; method: immunoSEQ multiplex PCR. Of around 560,000 clones detected, approximately 96% appear once; the ten largest clones hold approximately 0.11%. Sequencing used naive CD8+ T cells sorted from blood. The TCR sequence derives from a woman in her twenties or thirties in good health.

The CDR3 coding sequence is TGCGCCAGCAGCTACCGGGACAGGGGATACGAGCAGTACTTC. Translating gives CASSYRDRGYEQYF. The genes are TRBV4-1 and TRBJ2-7; 10 bases match TRBD1. CDR1 MGHRA and CDR2 YSYEKL come from the germline V gene. The CDR3 is made up of 14 amino acids. The J segment lost 4 bases and the V segment lost 5 bases, leaving 5 bases of the junction unmatched.